One sample yielded the 17 T cell receptor beta chains listed below, sequenced in a study of naive and memory T cell subsets. TCR cDNA received a 3' ligated oligonucleotide that carried a UMI. Four PCR rounds used nested alpha and beta constant region primers plus the SP2 primer. One entry per CDR3 protein results from TCRdb running MiXCR on the 5' RACE reads. The sample lists 58,000 or so distinct CDR3 sequences, 6% to 8.5% occurring once. All receptors derive from a female donor in good health.

There are many counts of this clonotype. The chain combines TRBV10-3 with TRBJ2-1; 8 nucleotides match TRBD2. V gave up 3 bases and J gave up 6 bases; unmatched junction bases: 1. The V gene's germline CDR1 is ENHRY and CDR2 SYGVKD. The CDR3 contains 13 residues. The CDR3: CAISERGGNEQFF. CDR3 nucleotides: TGTGCCATCAGTGAACGGGGGGGCAATGAGCAGTTCTTC.

V and J are TRBV20-1 and TRBJ2-5, with D tentatively TRBD2 (6 bases). This CDR3 has 15 amino acids. Trimming removed 1 base at V and 7 bases at J, with 19 bases between. The germline gives CDR1 DFQATT, CDR2 SNEGSKA (reference sequence). CDR3 nucleotides: TGCAGTGCTAGAGTTTTGGGGGGTCCCCCGGGGACCCAGTACTTC. It translates to CSARVLGGPPGTQYF.

This clonotype was observed a handful of times. J is TRBJ2-7 and V is TRBV9; the match to TRBD2 covers 11 bases. Germline CDR1 is SGDLS and CDR2 is YYNGEE. V trimming: 0 bases; J trimming: 9 bases; junction bases outside the gene matches: 5. The CDR3 sequence is 14 residues long. CDR3 coding DNA: TGTGCCAGCAGCGTAGGACTAGCGGGACGGGGGCAGTACTTC. Translation gives CASSVGLAGRGQYF.

This clonotype was found many times. The CDR3 sequence is CSAREQPSGENIQYF. CDR3 DNA sequence: TGCAGTGCTAGAGAGCAGCCTAGCGGGGAAAACATTCAGTACTTC. The chain is built from TRBV20-1 and TRBJ2-4; 9 bases are a match to TRBD2. The CDR3 is made up of 15 amino acids. Trimming took 0 bases from V and 5 from J; bases not matched to a gene: 5. The germline V gene has CDR1 DFQATT and CDR2 SNEGSKA (reference sequence).

The gene calls are TRBV10-3 and TRBJ1-4, with a tentative D call TRBD1 (5 bases). CDR3 length: 16 residues. Trimming pared 3 bases from V and 0 bases from J, leaving 11 bases between. Germline assignment: CDR1 ENHRY and CDR2 SYGVKD. CDR3 DNA: TGTGCCATCAGTGAAGGGACGTCTGCAACTAATGAAAAACTGTTTTTT. Its translation is CAISEGTSATNEKLFF.

The table lists this clonotype with many counts. The J gene is TRBJ1-1, the V gene TRBV28; D call uncertain. The CDR3 length is 17 residues. Trimming took off 4 bases at V and 1 base at J, with 19 bases between the two ends. Germline loops: CDR1 MDHEN, CDR2 SYDVKM. CDR3 amino acids: CASSSHRWGEGNTEAFF. CDR3 nucleotide sequence: TGTGCCAGCAGTTCCCACCGTTGGGGAGAAGGGAACACTGAAGCTTTCTTT.

This clonotype was counted ten times or more. The genes are TRBV5-1 and TRBJ1-1, with a tentative D call TRBD1 (6 bases). This CDR3 has 14 residues. V was pared by 2 bases and J by 3 bases, with 11 bases between. Germline CDR1 reads SGHRS; CDR2 reads YFSETQ. The CDR3 bases are TGCGCCAGCAGCTTTACGGGACACCACACTGAAGCTTTCTTT. This encodes CASSFTGHHTEAFF.

This chain links TRBV3-1 with TRBJ2-2; D is perhaps TRBD1 (6 bases). With 0 bases removed from V and 4 bases from J, the gap between germline ends came to 15 bases. Germline V gives CDR1 LGHDT, CDR2 YNNKEL (reference sequence). This CDR3 comprises 17 residues. The CDR3 region is CASSQDNREGGTGELFF. The CDR3 DNA is TGTGCCAGCAGCCAAGACAACAGGGAAGGAGGCACCGGGGAGCTGTTTTTT. Full variable domain (missing parts from reference TRBV3-1 and TRBJ2-2): DTAVSQTPKYLVTQMGNDKSIKCEQNLGHDTMYWYKQDSKKFLKIMFSYNNKELIINETVPNRFSPKSPDKAHLNLHINSLELGDSAVYFCASSQDNREGGTGELFFGEGSRLTVL.

This clonotype was observed many times. The chain combines TRBV12-3 or TRBV12-4 with TRBJ1-1; the D gene is possibly TRBD1 (6 bases). This CDR3 contains 14 residues. V dropped 6 bases and J dropped 4 bases, with 15 bases sitting between them. This CDR3 is CASSHPGAGTEAFF. The CDR3 DNA follows: TGTGCCAGCAGCCATCCGGGGGCGGGCACTGAAGCTTTCTTT.

This clonotype came up many times. This chain uses TRBV11-2 with TRBJ2-7; 7 positions match TRBD2. This CDR3 is built from 14 residues. CDR1 SGHAT and CDR2 FQNNGV come from the germline V gene. Trimming took 2 bases from V and 9 from J; bases not matched to a gene: 10. The CDR3 DNA sequence: TGTGCCAGCAGCTTATCAGCGGGGACGGCGGGGCAGTACTTC. It specifies CASSLSAGTAGQYF.

The gene calls are TRBV9 and TRBJ1-2, with TRBD1 matching over 8 bases. V was pared by 3 bases and J by 6 bases, with 10 bases of the junction left unmatched. CDR1 and CDR2 (germline): SGDLS, YYNGEE. The CDR3 is 15 amino acids. CDR3 sequence reads: CASSANPGQEDGYTF. The CDR3 coding sequence is TGTGCCAGCAGCGCCAATCCGGGACAGGAGGATGGCTACACCTTC.

Judged by abundance, this clonotype is medium-sized. The V call is TRBV7-2, the J call TRBJ2-7; D is perhaps TRBD1 or TRBD2 (6 bases each). This CDR3 has 13 amino acids. The germline V gene has CDR1 SGHTA and CDR2 FQGNSA. V lost 5 bases, J lost 5 bases, and 13 bases lay in between. This CDR3 is CASSPEGGHEQYF. DNA for the CDR3: TGTGCCAGCAGCCCTGAGGGGGGTCACGAGCAGTACTTC.

The chain links TRBV12-3 or TRBV12-4 to TRBJ2-3; D not certain. There are 13 residues in the CDR3. Between the trimmed V and J ends, which lost 5 bases and 7 bases, there was a span of 13 bases. The CDR3 loop is CASSPRPPHTQYF. The CDR3 nucleotides are TGTGCCAGCAGTCCCCGACCCCCACATACGCAGTATTTT.

The chain employs TRBV20-1 and TRBJ1-4; 8 nucleotides agree with TRBD1. Germline V CDR1 and CDR2: DFQATT, SNEGSKA (reference sequence). This CDR3 has 17 amino acids. Losses at the gene ends were 3 bases for V and 2 bases for J; bases not matched to a gene: 11. CDR3 sequence (DNA): TGCAGTGCTAGTGATCGGGACAGGCTTCTGACTAATGAAAAACTGTTTTTT. Its protein is CSASDRDRLLTNEKLFF.

This clonotype was recorded at least ten times. V usage is TRBV15 and J usage is TRBJ1-5; D uncertain. From germline, CDR1 is LNHNV and CDR2 YYDKDF (reference sequence). The CDR3 loop spans 15 amino acids. Trimming shortened V by 3 bases and J by 6 bases, and 15 bases separated the two germline ends. The DNA of the CDR3 is TGTGCCACCAGCAGGCGAGTCCCCTCAGGTCAGCCCCAGCATTTT. This encodes CATSRRVPSGQPQHF.

The table lists this clonotype with many counts. The chain recombines TRBV5-1 with TRBJ1-1, with D hard to call. The V and J ends lost 0 bases and 8 bases respectively, with 17 bases between them. The germline V gene has CDR1 SGHRS and CDR2 YFSETQ. The CDR3 sequence is 15 residues long. CDR3 protein: CASSLDYVVGGEAFF. In DNA, the CDR3 is TGCGCCAGCAGCTTGGATTATGTTGTGGGAGGCGAAGCTTTCTTT.

This sequence joins TRBV12-3 or TRBV12-4 and TRBJ2-3; 10 nucleotides line up with TRBD2. The length of the CDR3 is 15 residues. Trimming at V came to 5 bases and at J to 2 bases, leaving 4 bases not matched to a gene. The CDR3 DNA sequence: TGTGCCAGCAGTGAACTAGCGGGGTACACAGATACGCAGTATTTT. It specifies CASSELAGYTDTQYF.